One and the same sample provided the 3 T cell receptor beta chains below, sequenced in a study of blood T cell repertoires in COVID-19. Repertoires were generated with immunoSEQ multiplex PCR, while TCRdb's copy carries only in-frame clones and drops some. The data show around 100,000 clones, with roughly nine tenths seen just once and 2.1% held by the top ten. Sequenced sample: peripheral blood. The receptors here all came from a man in his fifties with active COVID-19.

The rearrangement links TRBV4-2 to TRBJ2-2, with TRBD2 matching 8 bases. Trimming took 5 bases from V and 5 from J; bases not matched to a gene: 19. The V gene's germline CDR1 is LGHNA and CDR2 YNFKEQ. The CDR3 is 19 residues long. Here the CDR3 reads CASSYRGQREIGGTGELFF. The CDR3, as DNA: TGTGCCAGCAGCTATCGCGGGCAGCGGGAGATAGGGGGGACCGGGGAGCTGTTTTTT.

This chain connects TRBV19 to TRBJ2-3, with 15 bases that match TRBD2. Germline V gives CDR1 LNHDA, CDR2 SQIVND (reference sequence). The CDR3 consists of 17 residues. Germline trimming cut 5 bases from V and 3 bases from J; bases unmatched to any gene: 6. CDR3 in DNA: TGTGCCAGTAGTTCACCCGGGACTAGCGGGGGGACAGATACGCAGTATTTT. Its protein product is CASSSPGTSGGTDTQYF.

The V and J genes are TRBV2 and TRBJ2-7, with 7 bases aligning to TRBD2. CDR1 is SNHLY and CDR2 is FYNNEI in the germline V gene. This CDR3 spans 14 amino acids. After removal of 3 bases from V and 4 bases from J, the junction contained 6 bases not matched to a gene. The CDR3 is CASSDRRLAYEQYF. CDR3 nucleotides: TGTGCCAGCAGTGACCGTCGACTAGCATACGAGCAGTACTTC.